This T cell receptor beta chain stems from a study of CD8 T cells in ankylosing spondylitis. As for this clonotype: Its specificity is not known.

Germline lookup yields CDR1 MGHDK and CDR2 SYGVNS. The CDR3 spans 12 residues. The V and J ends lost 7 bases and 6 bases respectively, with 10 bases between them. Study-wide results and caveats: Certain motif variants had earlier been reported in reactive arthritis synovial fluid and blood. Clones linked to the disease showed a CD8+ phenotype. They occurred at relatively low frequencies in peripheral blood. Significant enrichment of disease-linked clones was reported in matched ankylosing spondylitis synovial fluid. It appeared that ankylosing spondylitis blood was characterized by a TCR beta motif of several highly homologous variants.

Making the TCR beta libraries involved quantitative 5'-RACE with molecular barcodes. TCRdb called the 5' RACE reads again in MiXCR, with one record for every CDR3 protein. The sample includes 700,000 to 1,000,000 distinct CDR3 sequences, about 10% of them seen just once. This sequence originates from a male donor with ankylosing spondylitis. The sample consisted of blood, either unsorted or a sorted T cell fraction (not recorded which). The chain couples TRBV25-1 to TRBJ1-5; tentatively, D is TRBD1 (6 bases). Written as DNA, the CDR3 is TGTGCCAGCATAGCAGGGGCTCAGCCCCAGCATTTT. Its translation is CASIAGAQPQHF.